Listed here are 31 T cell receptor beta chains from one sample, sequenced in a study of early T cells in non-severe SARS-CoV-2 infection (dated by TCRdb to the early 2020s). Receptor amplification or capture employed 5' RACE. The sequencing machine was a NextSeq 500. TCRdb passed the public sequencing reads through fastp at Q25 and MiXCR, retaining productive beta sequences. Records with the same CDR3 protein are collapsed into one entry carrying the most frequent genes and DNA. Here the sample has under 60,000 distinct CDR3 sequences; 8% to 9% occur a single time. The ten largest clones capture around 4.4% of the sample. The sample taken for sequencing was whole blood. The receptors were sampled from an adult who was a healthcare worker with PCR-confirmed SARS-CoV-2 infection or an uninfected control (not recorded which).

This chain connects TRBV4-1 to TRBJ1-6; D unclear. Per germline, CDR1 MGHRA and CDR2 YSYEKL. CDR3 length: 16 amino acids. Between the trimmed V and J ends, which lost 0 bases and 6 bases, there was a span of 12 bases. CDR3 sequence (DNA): TGCGCCAGCAGCCAAGAACGTACAGCGTTTAATTCACCCCTCCACTTT. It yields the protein CASSQERTAFNSPLHF.

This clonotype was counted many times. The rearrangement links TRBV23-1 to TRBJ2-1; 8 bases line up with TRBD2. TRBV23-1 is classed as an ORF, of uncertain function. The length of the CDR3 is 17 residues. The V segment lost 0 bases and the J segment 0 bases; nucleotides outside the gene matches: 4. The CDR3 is CASSQSGSGSSYNEQFF. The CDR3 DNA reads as TGCGCCAGCAGTCAATCGGGGAGCGGGAGCTCCTACAATGAGCAGTTCTTC.

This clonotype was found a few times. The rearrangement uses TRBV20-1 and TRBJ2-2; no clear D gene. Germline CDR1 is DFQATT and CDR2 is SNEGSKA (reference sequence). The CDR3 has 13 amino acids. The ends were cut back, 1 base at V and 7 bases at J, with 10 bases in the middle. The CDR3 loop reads CSARGSTNGELFF. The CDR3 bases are TGCAGTGCTAGAGGGTCCACGAACGGGGAGCTGTTTTTT.

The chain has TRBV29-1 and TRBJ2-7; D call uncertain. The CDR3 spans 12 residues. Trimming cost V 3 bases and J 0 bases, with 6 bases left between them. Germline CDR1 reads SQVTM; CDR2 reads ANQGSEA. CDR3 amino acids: CSVEGTSYEQYF. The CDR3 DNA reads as TGCAGCGTTGAGGGCACCTCCTACGAGCAGTACTTC.

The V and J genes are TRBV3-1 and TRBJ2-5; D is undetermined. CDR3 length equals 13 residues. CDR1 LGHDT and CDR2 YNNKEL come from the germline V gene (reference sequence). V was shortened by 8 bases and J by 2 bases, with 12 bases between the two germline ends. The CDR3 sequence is CASSEQVQETQYF. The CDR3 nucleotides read TGTGCCAGCTCAGAGCAGGTACAAGAGACCCAGTACTTC.

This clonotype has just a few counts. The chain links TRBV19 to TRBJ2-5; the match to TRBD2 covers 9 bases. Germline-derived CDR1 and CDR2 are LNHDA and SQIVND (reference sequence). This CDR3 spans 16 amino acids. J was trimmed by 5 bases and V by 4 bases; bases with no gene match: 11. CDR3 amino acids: CASSTRGLARTETQYF. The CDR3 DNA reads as TGTGCCAGTAGTACCCGTGGACTAGCGCGTACGGAGACCCAGTACTTC.

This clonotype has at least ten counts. CDR3: CASSQGGNYGYTF. The CDR3 DNA follows: TGTGCCAGCAGCCAAGGGGGGAACTATGGCTACACCTTC. The chain recombines TRBV4-2 with TRBJ1-2, with D perhaps matching TRBD1 (5 bases). V dropped 1 base and J dropped 2 bases, with 5 bases sitting between them. CDR1 is LGHNA, CDR2 YNFKEQ, per germline. The CDR3 length is 13 residues.

In nucleotides, the CDR3 is TGTGCCAGCAGGGTTGGGGGGAGGTATGAGCAGTTCTTC. It codes for CASRVGGRYEQFF. This sequence joins TRBV6-1 and TRBJ2-1, with D possibly being TRBD2 (6 bases). Deletions cut 6 bases from V and 8 bases from J, with 14 bases between. CDR3 length: 13 amino acids. CDR1 is MNHNS and CDR2 is SASEGT in the germline V gene.

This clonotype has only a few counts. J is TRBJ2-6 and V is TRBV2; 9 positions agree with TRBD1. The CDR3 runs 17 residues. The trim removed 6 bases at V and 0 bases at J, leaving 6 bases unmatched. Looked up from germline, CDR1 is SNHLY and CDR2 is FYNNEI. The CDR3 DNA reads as TGTGCCAGCAGGGACAGGGGACTTCGCTCTGGGGCCAACGTCCTGACTTTC. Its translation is CASRDRGLRSGANVLTF.

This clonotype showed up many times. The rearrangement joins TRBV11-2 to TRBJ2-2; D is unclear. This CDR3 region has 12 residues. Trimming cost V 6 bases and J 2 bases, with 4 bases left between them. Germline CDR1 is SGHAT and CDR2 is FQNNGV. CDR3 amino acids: CASRFNTGELFF. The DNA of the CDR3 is TGTGCCAGCAGGTTCAACACCGGGGAGCTGTTTTTT.

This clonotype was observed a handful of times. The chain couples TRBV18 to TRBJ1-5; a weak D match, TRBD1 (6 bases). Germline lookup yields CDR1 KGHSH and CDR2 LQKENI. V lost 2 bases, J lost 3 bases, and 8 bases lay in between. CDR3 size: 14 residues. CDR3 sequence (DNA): TGTGCCAGCTCACCAATGGGGGCCAATCAGCCCCAGCATTTT. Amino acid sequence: CASSPMGANQPQHF. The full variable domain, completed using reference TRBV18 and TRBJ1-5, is NAGVMQNPRHLVRRRGQEARLRCSPMKGHSHVYWYRQLPEEGLKFMVYLQKENIIDESGMPKERFSAEFPKEGPSILRIQQVVRGDSAAYFCASSPMGANQPQHFGDGTRLSIL.

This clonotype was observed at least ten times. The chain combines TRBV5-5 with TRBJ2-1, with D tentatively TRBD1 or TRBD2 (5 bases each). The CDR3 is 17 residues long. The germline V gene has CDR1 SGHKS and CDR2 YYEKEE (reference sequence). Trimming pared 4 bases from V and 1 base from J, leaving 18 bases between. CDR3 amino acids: CASSPFMSGGSYNEQFF. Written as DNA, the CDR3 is TGTGCCAGCAGCCCCTTTATGAGTGGGGGTTCCTACAATGAGCAGTTCTTC.

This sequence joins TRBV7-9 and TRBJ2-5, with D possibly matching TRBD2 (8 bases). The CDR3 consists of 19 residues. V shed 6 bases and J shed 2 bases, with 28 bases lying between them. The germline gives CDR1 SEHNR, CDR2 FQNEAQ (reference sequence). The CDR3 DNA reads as TGTGCCAGCAGTCGATCGACAGGGCCGCAACTAGCGGCGCAAGAGACCCAGTACTTC. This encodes CASSRSTGPQLAAQETQYF.

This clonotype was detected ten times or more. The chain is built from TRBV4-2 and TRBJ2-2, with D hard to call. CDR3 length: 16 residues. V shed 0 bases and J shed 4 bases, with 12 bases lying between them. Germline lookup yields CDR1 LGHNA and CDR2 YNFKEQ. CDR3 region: CASSQDLARSTGELFF. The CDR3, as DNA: TGTGCCAGCAGCCAAGATCTGGCCAGATCCACCGGGGAGCTGTTTTTT.

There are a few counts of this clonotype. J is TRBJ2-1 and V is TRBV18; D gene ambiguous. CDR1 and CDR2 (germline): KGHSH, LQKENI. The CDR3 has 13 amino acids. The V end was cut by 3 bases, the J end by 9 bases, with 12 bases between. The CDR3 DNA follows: TGTGCCAGCTCACCGGATCCCTCTGTTGAGCAGTTCTTC. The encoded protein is CASSPDPSVEQFF.

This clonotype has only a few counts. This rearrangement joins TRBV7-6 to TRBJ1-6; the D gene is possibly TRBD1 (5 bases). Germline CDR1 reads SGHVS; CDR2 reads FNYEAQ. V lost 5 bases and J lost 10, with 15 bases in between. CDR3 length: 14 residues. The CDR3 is CASSPRPGGSPLHF. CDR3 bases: TGTGCCAGCAGCCCCAGACCTGGGGGATCACCCCTCCACTTT.

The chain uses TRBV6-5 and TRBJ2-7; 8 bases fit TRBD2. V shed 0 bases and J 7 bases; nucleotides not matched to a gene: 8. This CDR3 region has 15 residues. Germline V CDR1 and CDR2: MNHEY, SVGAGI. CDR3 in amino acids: CASSYSMASGWEQYF. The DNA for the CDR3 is TGTGCCAGCAGTTACTCGATGGCTAGCGGGTGGGAGCAGTACTTC.

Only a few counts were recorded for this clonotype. The CDR3 is CASRLGGESSYNSPLHF. The CDR3 nucleotides are TGTGCAAGTCGCTTAGGTGGAGAGAGCTCCTATAATTCACCCCTCCACTTT. The rearrangement uses TRBV12-2 and TRBJ1-6. TRBV12-2 constitutes a pseudogene. The CDR3 spans 17 residues.

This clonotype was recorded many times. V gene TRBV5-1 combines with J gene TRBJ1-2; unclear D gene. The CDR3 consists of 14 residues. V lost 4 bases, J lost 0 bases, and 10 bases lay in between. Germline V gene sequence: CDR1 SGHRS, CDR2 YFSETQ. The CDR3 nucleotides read TGCGCCAGCAGCCCCCTTAGAGCTAACTATGGCTACACCTTC. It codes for CASSPLRANYGYTF.

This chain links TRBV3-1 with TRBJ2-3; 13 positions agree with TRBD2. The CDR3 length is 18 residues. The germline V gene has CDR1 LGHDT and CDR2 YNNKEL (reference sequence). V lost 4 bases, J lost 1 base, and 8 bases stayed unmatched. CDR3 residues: CASSRGLAGAIRTDTQYF. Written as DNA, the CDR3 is TGTGCCAGCAGCCGAGGACTAGCGGGGGCCATCCGCACAGATACGCAGTATTTT.

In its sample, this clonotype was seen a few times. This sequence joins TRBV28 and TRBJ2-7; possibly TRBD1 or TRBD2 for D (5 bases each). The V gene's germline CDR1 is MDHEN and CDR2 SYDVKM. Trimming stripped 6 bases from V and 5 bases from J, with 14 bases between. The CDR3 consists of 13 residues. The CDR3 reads CASRSSVGDEQYF. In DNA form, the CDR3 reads TGTGCCAGCAGGTCATCGGTGGGGGACGAGCAGTACTTC. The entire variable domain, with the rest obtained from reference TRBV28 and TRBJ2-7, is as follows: DVKVTQSSRYLVKRTGEKVFLECVQDMDHENMFWYRQDPGLGLRLIYFSYDVKMKEKGDIPEGYSVSREKKERFSLILESASTNQTSMYLCASRSSVGDEQYFGPGTRLTVT.

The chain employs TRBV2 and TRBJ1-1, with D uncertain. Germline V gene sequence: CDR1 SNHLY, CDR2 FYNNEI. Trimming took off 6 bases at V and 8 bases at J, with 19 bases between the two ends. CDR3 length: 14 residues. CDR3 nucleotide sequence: TGTGCCAGCAGGGTATCCTTTATTCGGCAGGAAGCTTTCTTT. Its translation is CASRVSFIRQEAFF. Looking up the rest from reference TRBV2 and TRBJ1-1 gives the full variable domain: EPEVTQTPSHQVTQMGQEVILRCVPISNHLYFYWYRQILGQKVEFLVSFYNNEISEKSEIFDDQFSVERPDGSNFTLKIRSTKLEDSAMYFCASRVSFIRQEAFFGQGTRLTVV.

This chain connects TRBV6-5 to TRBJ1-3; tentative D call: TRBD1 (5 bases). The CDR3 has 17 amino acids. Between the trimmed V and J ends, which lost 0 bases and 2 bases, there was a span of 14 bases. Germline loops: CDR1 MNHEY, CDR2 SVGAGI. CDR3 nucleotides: TGTGCCAGCAGTTACTCGCGGACATGGGGGACTGGAAACACCATATATTTT. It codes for CASSYSRTWGTGNTIYF.

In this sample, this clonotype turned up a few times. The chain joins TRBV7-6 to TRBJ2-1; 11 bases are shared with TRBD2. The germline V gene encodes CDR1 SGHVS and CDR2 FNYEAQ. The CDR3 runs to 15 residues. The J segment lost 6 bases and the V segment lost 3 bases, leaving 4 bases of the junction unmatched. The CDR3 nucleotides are TGTGCCAGCAGCTTTAGCGGGGGGGCCCCCAATGAGCAGTTCTTC. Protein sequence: CASSFSGGAPNEQFF.

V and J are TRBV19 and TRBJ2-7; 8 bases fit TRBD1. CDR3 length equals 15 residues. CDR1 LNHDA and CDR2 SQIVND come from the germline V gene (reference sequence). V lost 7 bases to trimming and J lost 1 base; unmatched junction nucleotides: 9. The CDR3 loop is CASKTGGEASYEQYF. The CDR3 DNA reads TGTGCCAGTAAAACAGGGGGTGAGGCGTCCTACGAGCAGTACTTC.

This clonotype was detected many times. In nucleotides, the CDR3 is TGTGCCAGCAGCTTAGAAGCGGCTAGCTCACTAGGGAATGAGCAGTTCTTC. Translated, it gives CASSLEAASSLGNEQFF. This sequence joins TRBV11-2 and TRBJ2-1; maybe TRBD2 (5 bases). The CDR3 loop spans 17 amino acids. The germline V and J ends were trimmed by 0 bases and 7 bases, with 19 bases remaining between them. Germline CDR1 is SGHAT and CDR2 is FQNNGV.

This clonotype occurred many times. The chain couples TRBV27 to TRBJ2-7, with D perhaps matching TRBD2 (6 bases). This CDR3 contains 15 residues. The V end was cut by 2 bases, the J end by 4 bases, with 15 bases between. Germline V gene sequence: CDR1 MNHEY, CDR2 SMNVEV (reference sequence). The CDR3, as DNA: TGTGCCAGCAGTTTACGAGGGAGGATGTTATACGAGCAGTACTTC. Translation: CASSLRGRMLYEQYF.

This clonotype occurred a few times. This chain's CDR3 is CASSWLKGEKLFF. The CDR3 DNA follows: TGCGCCAGCAGTTGGCTCAAGGGCGAAAAACTGTTTTTT. V usage is TRBV4-1 and J usage is TRBJ1-4; D remains unclear. The CDR3 is 13 amino acids. Germline CDR1 reads MGHRA; CDR2 reads YSYEKL. V was trimmed by 6 bases and J by 8 bases, leaving 13 bases between them.

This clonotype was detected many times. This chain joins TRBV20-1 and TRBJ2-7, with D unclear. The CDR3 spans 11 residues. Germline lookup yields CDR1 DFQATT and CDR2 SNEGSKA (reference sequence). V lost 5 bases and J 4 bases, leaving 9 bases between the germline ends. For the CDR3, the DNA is TGCAGTGCTGCCGACCGTTACGAGCAGTACTTC. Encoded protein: CSAADRYEQYF.

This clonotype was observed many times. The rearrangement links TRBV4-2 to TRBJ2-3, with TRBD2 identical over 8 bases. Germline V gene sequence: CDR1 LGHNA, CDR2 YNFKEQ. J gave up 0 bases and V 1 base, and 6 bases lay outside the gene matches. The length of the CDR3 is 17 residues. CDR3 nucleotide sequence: TGTGCCAGCAGCCAAGCAGCGGGGGCGACTAGCACAGATACGCAGTATTTT. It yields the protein CASSQAAGATSTDTQYF.

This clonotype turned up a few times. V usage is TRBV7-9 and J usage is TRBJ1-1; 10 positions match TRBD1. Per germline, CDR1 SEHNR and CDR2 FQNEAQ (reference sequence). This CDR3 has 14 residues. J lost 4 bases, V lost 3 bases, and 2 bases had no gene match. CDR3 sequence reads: CASSFDRGLTEAFF. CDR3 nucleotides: TGTGCCAGCAGCTTCGACAGGGGGCTCACTGAAGCTTTCTTT.